This section outlines one T cell receptor (beta chain) sequence together with its context. Its specific antigen is unknown. No much larger clone is present one base from it, and per-base qualities are unavailable. This specimen comes from a study of T cell responses to AZD1222 COVID-19 vaccine (dated by TCRdb to the early 2020s). Study-level background: A total of just over 230 trial participants underwent TCR sequencing, of whom roughly 210 received two doses of AZD1222 and around 26 received two doses of the MenACWY control vaccine. Trial participants were enrolled by age into subgroups of 18-55, 56-69 and 70-plus years, and around 150, 28 and 57 TCR-sequenced participants, respectively, were included in these subgroups.

The CDR3 regions of human TCRbeta chains were subjected to immunosequencing. The source study handled its data this way. TCRs in the repertoires were compared against a reference library of SARS-CoV-2-specific TCRs that had been generated with the MIRA antigen-specificity platform. Breadth meant the fraction of unique TCRs that were SARS-CoV-2-associated, whereas depth meant the fraction of total T cells that were SARS-CoV-2-associated. Each spike-specific TCR was assigned to its reactive spike region and to a CD4 or CD8 class using the MIRA data. Log10-transformed breadth and depth values were compared by one-way ANOVA with Sidak's multiple comparisons tests. What TCRdb holds here is the immuneACCESS table cut down to in-frame rearrangements. Part of the clones is not present; checked against another copy, under half of the missing clones reflect an unresolved V gene, and the others are unexplained. The V and J calls and clone size are taken from that table; D and trimming were inferred from the DNA. For this sample the table gives over 45,000 clones, of which about 89% were detected only once. Clones ranked in the top ten supply roughly 15% of the sample.

In the paper's terms, the time point label means: about 28 days (+/-7) after the second vaccine dose. Because spike-specific TCR depth and breadth did not differ between the two schedules, AZD1222 recipients who got a second dose at roughly 4 weeks were pooled with those who got a second dose at roughly 12 weeks. Samples from vaccinated people were obtained from the UK trials COV001 and COV002, which included a single-blind randomized controlled phase 2/3 trial of AZD1222 (ChAdOx1 nCoV-19) in healthy adults. Trial participant PBMC samples were collected at day 0 and day 28 after the second dose for TCRbeta chain sequencing. Here is what the overall study found, with its caveats: Nearly half of unique spike-specific TCRs reportedly recognized epitopes outside regions mutated in the B.1.351 and B.1.1.7 variants. Conclusions about previously exposed vaccinees were limited because only six AZD1222 recipients were SARS-CoV-2 seropositive at baseline. Because no samples from the day 14 peak response were available, repertoires could be characterized only after the peak T cell response. The 56-69-year group was small, and its depth increase did not reach significance, likely because of low power. After two AZD1222 doses, spike-specific TCR breadth and depth were significantly higher than at day 0 and than in MenACWY recipients. The whole spike protein was spanned by vaccine-associated CD4 TCRs, and dominant responses were seen in regions 160-218 and 743-854. Participants were mostly white British, with more females than males. The authors suggested clonal diversity may have been underestimated.

Reading from cysteine to phenylalanine, the CDR3 counts 16 amino acids. Kept here is only the CDR3 DNA, which spans 48 bases and is read in frame from base 1. V lost 0 bases and J lost 0 bases; the stretch between them is 9 bases long. The germline V gene (reference sequence) specifies LNHNV as CDR1 and YYDKDF as CDR2. The sequence is built from TRBV15 and TRBJ2-1, with the D segment identity uncertain. This TCR was recovered from an adult who received the AZD1222 COVID-19 vaccine. Source: peripheral blood, taken 28 days after the second AZD1222 dose. The CDR3 protein is CATSRDLSASYNEQFF. The bases read TGTGCCACCAGCAGAGATTTGAGCGCCTCCTACAATGAGCAGTTCTTC.